The present entry profiles one TCR beta chain with its context. Its antigen is currently not known. The record has no base qualities; no much larger clone is one base away. The method was the immunoSEQ multiplex PCR assay. To provide template for TCR sequencing, every sample had RNA extracted and reverse transcribed into cDNA. SuperScript III was used for first-strand cDNA synthesis, primed with a 2:1 mix of oligo-dT and random hexamers. Amplification bias was assessed with a synthetic immune receptor repertoire, and residual bias was removed computationally. The original pipeline was this. Raw reads were preprocessed for error removal, and CDR3 was defined according to IMGT conventions as running from the conserved cysteine to phenylalanine. Clonality was computed by normalizing Shannon entropy by log2 of the number of productive unique TCRs and subtracting the result from 1. Scalp TCRbeta sequences were cross-referenced with sorted blood CD4 and CD8 repertoires so that the CD4 or CD8 identity of scalp clones could be inferred. Sourced from immuneACCESS, this table was stored by TCRdb with only in-frame sequences that have V and J called. A share of the clones is absent; for the studies checked, an unresolved V gene accounts for under half, and the remainder has no known explanation. Clone size and V and J calls were adopted from that table, with D and trimming inferred from the DNA. The sample includes 210,000 or so clones, with approximately 70% observed a single time. The ten largest clones capture around 1.3% of the sample.

This specimen belongs to a study of CD8+ T cells in alopecia areata (dated by TCRdb to between 2018 and 2020). About the study as a whole: Treated patients were enrolled in an open-label pilot trial of oral tofacitinib at 5 to 10 mg twice daily for moderate-to-severe alopecia areata. Patients stayed on tofacitinib for 6 to 18 months and then had 6 months of follow-up off drug so that delayed response and recurrence could be assessed. The SALT score, which quantifies the percentage of affected scalp surface area, was used to measure disease severity in treated patients. The study used high-throughput TCRbeta sequencing to examine T cell clonal expansion in alopecia areata, in both the C3H/HeJ mouse model and human patients. In humans, TCRbeta sequencing was performed on scalp tissue and on sorted CD4+ and CD8+ peripheral blood T cells from healthy controls and from patients with patchy or totalis/universalis alopecia areata. Biopsies were taken from tofacitinib-treated patients at baseline and at 4 and 24 weeks of treatment, and a later scalp biopsy was taken in several of the tofacitinib-treated patients. Scalp clonality was compared among normal scalp (n=4), patchy alopecia areata scalp (n=8), and alopecia totalis/universalis scalp (n=8). The RNA source kit depended on sample type: the PAXgene miRNA kit for fixed scalp, the miRNeasy kit for PBMCs, and the RNeasy kit for mouse skin. Amplification of TCRbeta CDR3 regions was done by immunoSEQ multiplex PCR using 35 Vbeta forward primers and 13 Jbeta reverse primers.

Relative to germline, V is 2 bases shorter and J is 1 base shorter, with 11 bases between their ends. The CDR3 has 14 amino acids, counting the end cysteine and phenylalanine. The sequence is cut down to CDR3 DNA, 42 bases in frame from base 1. CDR1 and CDR2 were assigned from the germline V gene (reference sequence) as GTSNPN and SVGIG. The treatment or condition label, read with the paper, signifies: oral pan-JAK inhibitor, 5-10 mg twice daily. Lesional scalp punch biopsies and peripheral blood were obtained from alopecia areata patients. PBMCs were isolated by density centrifugation and stained for CD3, CD4 and CD8, and CD4+ and CD8+ T cells were sorted on a FACSAria. The paper as a whole reports these results and caveats: During tofacitinib treatment, many expanded lesional clones remained in scalp and blood, and this persistence may partly explain relapse after treatment is stopped. Tofacitinib significantly decreased scalp clonality and the number of expanded CD8+ clones among the top 100 scalp clones. Because the treated cohort was small and included a single nonresponder, larger studies are needed to assess links between baseline CD8+ expansion and response. Higher clonality and more expanded CD8+ clones were observed in lesional scalp than in normal scalp, particularly in alopecia totalis/universalis, a finding suggestive of antigenic drive. Shared TCR sequences between patients were less evident than in mice, which may be partly attributable to HLA diversity in the patient population. Unlike mouse skin, where gammadelta T cells dominate, normal human skin contains resident alphabeta T cells that get sequenced too, which complicates analysis of the scalp TCR repertoire.

The chain is encoded by TRBV30 joined to TRBJ2-5; no D gene is confidently identified. The material sequenced was CD4+ T cells sorted from blood, taken between weeks 43 and 45, from a patient treated with tofacitinib. The source is a human donor with alopecia areata. The bases read TGTGCCTGGAGTTTTACGGTTCTCCAAGAGACCCAGTACTTC. This gives the protein CAWSFTVLQETQYF.